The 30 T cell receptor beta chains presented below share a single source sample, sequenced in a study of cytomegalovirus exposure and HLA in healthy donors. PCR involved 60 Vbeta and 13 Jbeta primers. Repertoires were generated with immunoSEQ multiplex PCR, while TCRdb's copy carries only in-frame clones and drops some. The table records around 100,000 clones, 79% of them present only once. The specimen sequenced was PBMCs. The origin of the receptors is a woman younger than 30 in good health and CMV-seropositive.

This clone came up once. The CDR3 sequence: CASSFSDRISQETQYF. CDR3 DNA sequence: TGTGCCAGCAGTTTTTCGGACAGGATCTCTCAAGAGACCCAGTACTTC. The chain carries TRBV27 and TRBJ2-5; 7 bases are shared with TRBD1. In germline, CDR1 is MNHEY, CDR2 SMNVEV (reference sequence). The CDR3 spans 16 residues. The J segment lost 2 bases and the V segment lost 3 bases, leaving 9 bases of the junction unmatched.

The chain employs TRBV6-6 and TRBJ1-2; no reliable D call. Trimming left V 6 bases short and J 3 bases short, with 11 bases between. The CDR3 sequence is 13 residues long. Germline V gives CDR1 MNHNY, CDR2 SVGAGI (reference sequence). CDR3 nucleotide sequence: TGTGCCAGCAGACAAAAGATGGACTATGGCTACACCTTC. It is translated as CASRQKMDYGYTF.

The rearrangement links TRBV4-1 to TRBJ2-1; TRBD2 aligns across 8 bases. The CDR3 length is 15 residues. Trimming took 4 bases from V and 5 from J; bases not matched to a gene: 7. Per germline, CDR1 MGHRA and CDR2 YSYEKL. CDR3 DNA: TGCGCCAGCAGCCGACCAACTAGCGGTGACAATGAGCAGTTCTTC. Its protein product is CASSRPTSGDNEQFF.

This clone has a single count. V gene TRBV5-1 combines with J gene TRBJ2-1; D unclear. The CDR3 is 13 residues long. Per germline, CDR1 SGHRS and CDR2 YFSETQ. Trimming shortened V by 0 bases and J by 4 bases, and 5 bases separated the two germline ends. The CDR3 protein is CASSLGLYNEQFF. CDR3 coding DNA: TGCGCCAGCAGCTTGGGACTTTACAATGAGCAGTTCTTC.

CDR3 coding DNA: TGTGCCTGGAGTGAGGGGACAGGGAGTCTTTTCAACTATGGCTACACCTTC. Amino acids: CAWSEGTGSLFNYGYTF. The chain combines TRBV30 with TRBJ1-2; TRBD1 matches 9 bases. Trimming cost V 1 base and J 2 bases; bases outside gene matches: 11. CDR1 is GTSNPN and CDR2 is SVGIG in the germline V gene (reference sequence). CDR3 length equals 17 residues. The full variable domain, completed using reference TRBV30 and TRBJ1-2, is SQTIHQWPATLVQPVGSPLSLECTVEGTSNPNLYWYRQAAGRGLQLLFYSVGIGQISSEVPQNLSASRPQDRQFILSSKKLLLSDSGFYLCAWSEGTGSLFNYGYTFGSGTRLTVV.

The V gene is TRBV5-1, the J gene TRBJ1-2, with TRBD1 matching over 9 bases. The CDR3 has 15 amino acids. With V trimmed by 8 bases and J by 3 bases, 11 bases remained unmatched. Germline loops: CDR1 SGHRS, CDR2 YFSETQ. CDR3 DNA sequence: TGCGCCAGTAACAGGGGGCAGGGTAGTGACTATGGCTACACCTTC. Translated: CASNRGQGSDYGYTF.

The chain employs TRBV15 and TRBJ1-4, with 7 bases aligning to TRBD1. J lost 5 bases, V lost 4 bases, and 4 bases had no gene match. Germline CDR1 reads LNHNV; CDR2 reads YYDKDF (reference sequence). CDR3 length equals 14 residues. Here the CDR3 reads CATSIGGLNEKLFF. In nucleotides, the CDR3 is TGTGCCACCAGCATAGGGGGCTTAAATGAAAAACTGTTTTTT.

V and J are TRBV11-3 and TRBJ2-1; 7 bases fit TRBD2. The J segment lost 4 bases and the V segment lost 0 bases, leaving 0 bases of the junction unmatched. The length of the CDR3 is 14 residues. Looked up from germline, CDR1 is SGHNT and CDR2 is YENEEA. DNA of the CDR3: TGTGCCAGCAGCTTAGAGGGGGGGTACAATGAGCAGTTCTTC. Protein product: CASSLEGGYNEQFF. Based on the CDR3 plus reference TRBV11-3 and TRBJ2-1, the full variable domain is EAGVVQSPRYKIIEKKQPVAFWCNPISGHNTLYWYLQNLGQGPELLIRYENEEAVDDSQLPKDRFSAERLKGVDSTLKIQPAELGDSAVYLCASSLEGGYNEQFFGPGTRLTVL.

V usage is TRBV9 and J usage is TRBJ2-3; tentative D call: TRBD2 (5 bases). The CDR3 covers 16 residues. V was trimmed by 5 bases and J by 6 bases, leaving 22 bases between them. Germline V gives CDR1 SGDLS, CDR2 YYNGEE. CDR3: CASSTGPGSSSDTQYF. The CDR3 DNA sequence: TGTGCCAGCAGTACCGGACCCGGGTCTAGCTCCGATACGCAGTATTTT.

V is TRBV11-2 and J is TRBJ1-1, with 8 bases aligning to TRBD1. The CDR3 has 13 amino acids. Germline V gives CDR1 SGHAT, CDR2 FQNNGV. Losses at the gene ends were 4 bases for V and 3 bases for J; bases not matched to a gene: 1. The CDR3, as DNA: TGTGCCAGCAGCTCGGACAGGGACACTGAAGCTTTCTTT. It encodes CASSSDRDTEAFF.

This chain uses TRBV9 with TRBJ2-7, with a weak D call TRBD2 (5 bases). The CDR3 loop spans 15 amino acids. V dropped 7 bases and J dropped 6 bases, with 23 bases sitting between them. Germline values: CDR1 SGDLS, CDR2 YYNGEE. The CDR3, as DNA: TGTGCCAGCTCTAGAGGGCAACCCCACGAAGGCGAGCAGTACTTC. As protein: CASSRGQPHEGEQYF.

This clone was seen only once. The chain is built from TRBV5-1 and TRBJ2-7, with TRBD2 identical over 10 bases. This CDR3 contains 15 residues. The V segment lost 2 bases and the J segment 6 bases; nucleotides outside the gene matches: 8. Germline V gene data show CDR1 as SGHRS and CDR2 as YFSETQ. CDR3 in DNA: TGCGCCAGCAGCTTCAACAGCGGGAGGGTCCTCGAGCAGTACTTC. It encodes CASSFNSGRVLEQYF.

Here the CDR3 DNA reads TGTGCCAGTACCCAACAGGGGTTGGCTGAAAAACTGTTTTTT. It encodes CASTQQGLAEKLFF. The rearrangement links TRBV19 to TRBJ1-4, with 7 bases fitting TRBD1. V lost 7 bases, J lost 7 bases, and 9 bases stayed unmatched. The germline CDR1 and CDR2 sequences are LNHDA and SQIVND (reference sequence). The CDR3 totals 14 residues.

The CDR3 loop is CASGLGQGVIETQYF. The CDR3 nucleotides read TGTGCTAGTGGCCTCGGACAGGGAGTGATTGAGACCCAGTACTTC. This sequence joins TRBV12-5 and TRBJ2-5; the match to TRBD1 covers 8 bases. The CDR3 length is 15 residues. Germline trimming cut 6 bases from V and 5 bases from J; bases unmatched to any gene: 11. CDR1 is LGHNT, CDR2 FRNRAP, per germline. The variable domain in full, completed from reference TRBV12-5 and TRBJ2-5, reads DARVTQTPRHKVTEMGQEVTMRCQPILGHNTVFWYRQTMMQGLELLAYFRNRAPLDDSGMPKDRFSAEMPDATLATLKIQPSEPRDSAVYFCASGLGQGVIETQYFGPGTRLLVL.

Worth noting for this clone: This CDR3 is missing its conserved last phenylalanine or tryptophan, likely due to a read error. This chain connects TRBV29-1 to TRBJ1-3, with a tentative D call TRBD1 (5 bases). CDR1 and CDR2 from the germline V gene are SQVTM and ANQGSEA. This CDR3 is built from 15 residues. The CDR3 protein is CSVFRAFDSGNIIYL. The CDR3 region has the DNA TGCAGCGTTTTCAGGGCTTTCGACTCTGGAAACATCATATATTTG.

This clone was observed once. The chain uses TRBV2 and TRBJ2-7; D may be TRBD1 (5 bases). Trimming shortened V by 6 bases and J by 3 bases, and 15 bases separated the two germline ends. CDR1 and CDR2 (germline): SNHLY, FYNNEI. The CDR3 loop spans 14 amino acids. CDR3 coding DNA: TGTGCCAGCAGACTCCCAGGGTTCCGCTACGAGCAGTACTTC. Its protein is CASRLPGFRYEQYF.

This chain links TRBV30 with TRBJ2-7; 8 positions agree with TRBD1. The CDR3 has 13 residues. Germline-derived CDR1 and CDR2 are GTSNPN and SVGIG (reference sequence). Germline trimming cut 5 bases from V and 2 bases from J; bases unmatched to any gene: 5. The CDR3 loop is CAWGETGAYEQYF. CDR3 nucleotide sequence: TGTGCCTGGGGTGAGACAGGGGCCTACGAGCAGTACTTC.

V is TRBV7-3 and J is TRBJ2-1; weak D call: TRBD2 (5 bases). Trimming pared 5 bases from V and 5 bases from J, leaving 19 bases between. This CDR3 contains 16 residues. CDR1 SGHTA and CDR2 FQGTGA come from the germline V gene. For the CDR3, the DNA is TGTGCCAGCAGCCCGGGGTCCGGGATTTCGGACAATGAGCAGTTCTTC. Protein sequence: CASSPGSGISDNEQFF.

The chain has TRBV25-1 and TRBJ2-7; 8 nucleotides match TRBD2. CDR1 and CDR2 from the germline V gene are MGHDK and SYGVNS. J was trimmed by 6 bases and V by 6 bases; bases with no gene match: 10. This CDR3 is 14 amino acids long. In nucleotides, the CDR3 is TGTGCCAGCAGGGGAGCGGGAGTCTCATTCGAGCAGTACTTC. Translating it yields CASRGAGVSFEQYF.

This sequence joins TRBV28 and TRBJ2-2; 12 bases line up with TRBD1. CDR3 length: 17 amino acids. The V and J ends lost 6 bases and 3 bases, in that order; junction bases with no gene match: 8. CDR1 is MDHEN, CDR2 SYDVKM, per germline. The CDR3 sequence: CASRFRDRGRDTGELFF. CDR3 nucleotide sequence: TGTGCCAGCAGATTCCGGGACAGGGGGCGTGACACCGGGGAGCTGTTTTTT.

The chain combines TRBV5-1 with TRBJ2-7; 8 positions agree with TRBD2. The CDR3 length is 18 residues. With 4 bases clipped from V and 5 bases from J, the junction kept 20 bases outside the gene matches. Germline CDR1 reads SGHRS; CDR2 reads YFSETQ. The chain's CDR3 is CASSPPVSGGAPYHEQYF. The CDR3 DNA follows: TGCGCCAGCAGCCCCCCGGTGAGCGGGGGAGCCCCATACCACGAGCAGTACTTC.

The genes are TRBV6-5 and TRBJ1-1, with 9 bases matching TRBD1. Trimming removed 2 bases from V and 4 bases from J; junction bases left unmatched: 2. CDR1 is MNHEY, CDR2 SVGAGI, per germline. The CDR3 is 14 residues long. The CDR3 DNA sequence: TGTGCCAGCAGTTACGGGACAGGGACCACTGAAGCTTTCTTT. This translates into CASSYGTGTTEAFF.

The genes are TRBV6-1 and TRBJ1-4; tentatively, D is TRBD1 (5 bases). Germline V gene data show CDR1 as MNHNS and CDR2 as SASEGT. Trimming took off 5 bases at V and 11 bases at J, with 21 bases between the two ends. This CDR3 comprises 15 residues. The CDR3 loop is CASSKSGTGGGKLFF. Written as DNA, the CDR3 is TGTGCCAGCAGTAAATCCGGGACCGGGGGTGGGAAACTGTTTTTT.

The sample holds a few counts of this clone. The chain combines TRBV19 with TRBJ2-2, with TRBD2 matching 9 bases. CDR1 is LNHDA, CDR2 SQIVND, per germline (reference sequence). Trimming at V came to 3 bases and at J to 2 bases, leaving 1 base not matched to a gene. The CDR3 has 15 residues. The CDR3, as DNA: TGTGCCAGTAGTATCCTAGCGGGAAACACCGGGGAGCTGTTTTTT. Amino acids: CASSILAGNTGELFF. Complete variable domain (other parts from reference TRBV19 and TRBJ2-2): DGGITQSPKYLFRKEGQNVTLSCEQNLNHDAMYWYRQDPGQGLRLIYYSQIVNDFQKGDIAEGYSVSREKKESFPLTVTSAQKNPTAFYLCASSILAGNTGELFFGEGSRLTVL.

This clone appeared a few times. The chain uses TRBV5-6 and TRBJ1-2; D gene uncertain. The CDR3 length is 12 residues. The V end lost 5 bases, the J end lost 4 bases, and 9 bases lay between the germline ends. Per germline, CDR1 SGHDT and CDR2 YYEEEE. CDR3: CASSKTVYGYTF. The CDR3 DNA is TGTGCCAGCAGTAAGACTGTCTATGGCTACACCTTC.

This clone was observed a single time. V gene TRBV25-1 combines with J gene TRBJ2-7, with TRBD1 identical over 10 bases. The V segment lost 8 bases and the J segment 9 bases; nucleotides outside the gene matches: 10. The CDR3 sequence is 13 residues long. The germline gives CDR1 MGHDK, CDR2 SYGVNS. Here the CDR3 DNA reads TGTGCCAGCGGCGACGGGACAGGGGATTTGCAGTACTTC. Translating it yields CASGDGTGDLQYF.

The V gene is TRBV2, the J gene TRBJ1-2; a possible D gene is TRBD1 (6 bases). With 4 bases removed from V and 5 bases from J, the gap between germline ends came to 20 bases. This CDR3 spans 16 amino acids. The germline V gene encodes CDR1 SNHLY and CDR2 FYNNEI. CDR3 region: CASSGPDRDKEYGYTF. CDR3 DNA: TGTGCCAGCAGTGGTCCGGACCGGGACAAGGAGTATGGCTACACCTTC.

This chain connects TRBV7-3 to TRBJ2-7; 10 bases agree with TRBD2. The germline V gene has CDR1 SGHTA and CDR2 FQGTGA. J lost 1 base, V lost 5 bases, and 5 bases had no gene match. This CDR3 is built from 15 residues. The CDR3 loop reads CASSTLAGESYEQYF. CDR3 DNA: TGTGCCAGCAGCACCCTAGCGGGAGAGTCCTACGAGCAGTACTTC.

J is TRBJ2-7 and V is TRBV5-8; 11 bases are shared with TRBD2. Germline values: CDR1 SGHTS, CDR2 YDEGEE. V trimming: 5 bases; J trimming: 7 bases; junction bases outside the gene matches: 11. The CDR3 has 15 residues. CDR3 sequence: CASRVALAGVQEQYF. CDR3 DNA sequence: TGTGCCAGCAGAGTTGCACTAGCGGGAGTACAAGAGCAGTACTTC. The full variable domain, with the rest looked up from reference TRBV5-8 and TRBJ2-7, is EAGVTQSPTHLIKTRGQQATLRCSPISGHTSVYWYQQALGLGLQFLLWYDEGEERNRGNFPPRFSGRQFPNYSSELNVNALELEDSALYLCASRVALAGVQEQYFGPGTRLTVT.

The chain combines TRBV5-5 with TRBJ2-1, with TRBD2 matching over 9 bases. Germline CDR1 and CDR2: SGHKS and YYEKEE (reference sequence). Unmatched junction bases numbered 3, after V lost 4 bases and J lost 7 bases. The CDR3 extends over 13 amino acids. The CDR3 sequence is CASSVGLANEQFF. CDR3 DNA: TGTGCCAGCAGCGTCGGACTAGCGAATGAGCAGTTCTTC.